Below are 9 T cell receptor beta chains sequenced from a single sample in a study of blood T cell repertoires in COVID-19. Libraries were prepared by immunoSEQ multiplex PCR; TCRdb keeps only in-frame clonotypes and omits some of them. This sample has a few hundred thousand clones; around nine tenths occur once, and the top ten carry about 3%. Source material: peripheral blood. These TCRs come from a human donor in a cohort sampled during active COVID-19.

In DNA, the CDR3 is TGTGCCAGCAGGGGCGTAAACTATGGCTACACCTTC. This sequence encodes CASRGVNYGYTF. The rearrangement joins TRBV27 to TRBJ1-2, with no clear D. The V end was cut by 6 bases, the J end by 2 bases, with 7 bases between. CDR1 is MNHEY and CDR2 is SMNVEV in the germline V gene (reference sequence). The CDR3 is made up of 12 amino acids.

The chain combines TRBV2 with TRBJ1-1; D uncertain. V lost 7 bases to trimming and J lost 4 bases, with 16 bases between them. Germline lookup yields CDR1 SNHLY and CDR2 FYNNEI. The CDR3 has 14 residues. The CDR3 DNA is TGTGCCAGCAACCCCCGAGCGGGCGGCACTGAAGCTTTCTTT. Protein product: CASNPRAGGTEAFF. The complete variable domain, with remaining parts taken from reference TRBV2 and TRBJ1-1, reads EPEVTQTPSHQVTQMGQEVILRCVPISNHLYFYWYRQILGQKVEFLVSFYNNEISEKSEIFDDQFSVERPDGSNFTLKIRSTKLEDSAMYFCASNPRAGGTEAFFGQGTRLTVV.

This clone has just one count. The chain joins TRBV6-5 to TRBJ1-5; D ambiguous. Between the trimmed V and J ends, which lost 6 bases and 0 bases, there was a span of 9 bases. The germline V gene has CDR1 MNHEY and CDR2 SVGAGI. The CDR3 contains 14 residues. The DNA for the CDR3 is TGTGCCAGCAGCACCGGGAATAGCAATCAGCCCCAGCATTTT. Amino acids: CASSTGNSNQPQHF.

The CDR3 nucleotides read TGCAGCGTTGTAATCGGGGAAGCTGAAGCTTTCTTT. Its translation is CSVVIGEAEAFF. V and J are TRBV29-1 and TRBJ1-1; D remains unclear. Trimming cost V 4 bases and J 6 bases, with 12 bases left between them. Germline values: CDR1 SQVTM, CDR2 ANQGSEA. The CDR3 extends over 12 amino acids.

The chain couples TRBV2 to TRBJ1-6; D unresolved. Trimming stripped 3 bases from V and 2 bases from J, with 8 bases between. The germline V gene has CDR1 SNHLY and CDR2 FYNNEI. This CDR3 region has 15 residues. The CDR3 nucleotides are TGTGCCAGCAGTGATGAGGGAACCTATAATTCACCCCTCCACTTT. This encodes CASSDEGTYNSPLHF.

The chain links TRBV12-3 or TRBV12-4 to TRBJ1-1; no definite D call. V was cut by 8 bases and J by 6 bases, with 13 bases left in between. There are 12 residues in the CDR3. CDR3 sequence (DNA): TGTGCCAGCTCCCCCGTCGGGGCTGAAGCTTTCTTT. Translating it yields CASSPVGAEAFF.

This clone was detected a few times. The chain couples TRBV15 to TRBJ2-4; 10 nucleotides match TRBD1. The CDR3 runs to 18 residues. Trimming took 4 bases from V and 0 from J; bases not matched to a gene: 9. CDR1 LNHNV and CDR2 YYDKDF come from the germline V gene (reference sequence). This chain's CDR3 is CATSTPGTGDVAKNIQYF. The CDR3 region has the DNA TGTGCCACCAGCACACCAGGGACAGGGGACGTAGCCAAAAACATTCAGTACTTC.

This clone has just one count. The J gene is TRBJ1-1, the V gene TRBV5-8; no reliable D call. Germline-derived CDR1 and CDR2 are SGHTS and YDEGEE. Between the trimmed V and J ends, which lost 2 bases and 3 bases, there was a span of 11 bases. The CDR3 sequence is 14 residues long. In DNA form, the CDR3 reads TGTGCCAGCAGCTTCACGGGAGGAGACACTGAAGCTTTCTTT. Its translation: CASSFTGGDTEAFF.

The chain joins TRBV25-1 to TRBJ2-1; possibly TRBD2 for D (6 bases). This CDR3 contains 12 residues. The V end lost 4 bases, the J end lost 10 bases, and 11 bases lay between the germline ends. CDR1 and CDR2 (germline): MGHDK, SYGVNS. CDR3 protein: CASSASGVEQFF. The CDR3 DNA reads TGTGCCAGCAGTGCTTCGGGGGTCGAGCAGTTCTTC.